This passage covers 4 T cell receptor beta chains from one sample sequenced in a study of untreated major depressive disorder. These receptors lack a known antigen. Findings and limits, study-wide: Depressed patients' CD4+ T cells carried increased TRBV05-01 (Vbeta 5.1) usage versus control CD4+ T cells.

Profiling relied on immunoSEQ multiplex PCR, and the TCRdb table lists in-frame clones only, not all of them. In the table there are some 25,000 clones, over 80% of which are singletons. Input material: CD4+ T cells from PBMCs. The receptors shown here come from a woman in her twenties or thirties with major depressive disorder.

For the CDR3, the DNA is TGTGCCAGCAGTTATTGGGGCCAGAGCTCTGGGGCCAACGTCCTGACTTTC. This translates into CASSYWGQSSGANVLTF. The V and J genes are TRBV27 and TRBJ2-6; the D gene is possibly TRBD1 (5 bases). The V gene's germline CDR1 is MNHEY and CDR2 SMNVEV (reference sequence). This CDR3 spans 17 amino acids. V was trimmed by 4 bases and J by 0 bases, leaving 13 bases between them.

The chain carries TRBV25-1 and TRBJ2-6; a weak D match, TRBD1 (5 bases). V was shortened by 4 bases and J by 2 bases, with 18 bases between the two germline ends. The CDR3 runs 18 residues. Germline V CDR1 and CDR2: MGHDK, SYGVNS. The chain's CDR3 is CASSGQIGSSPGANVLTF. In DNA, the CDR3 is TGTGCCAGCAGTGGACAGATTGGGTCAAGTCCTGGGGCCAACGTCCTGACTTTC.

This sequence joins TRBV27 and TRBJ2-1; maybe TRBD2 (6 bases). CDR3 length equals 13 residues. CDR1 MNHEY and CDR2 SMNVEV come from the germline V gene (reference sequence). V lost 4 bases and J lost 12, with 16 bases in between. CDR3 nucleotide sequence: TGTGCCAGCAGTTATAACTCAGCGGGTCCGCAGTTCTTC. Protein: CASSYNSAGPQFF.

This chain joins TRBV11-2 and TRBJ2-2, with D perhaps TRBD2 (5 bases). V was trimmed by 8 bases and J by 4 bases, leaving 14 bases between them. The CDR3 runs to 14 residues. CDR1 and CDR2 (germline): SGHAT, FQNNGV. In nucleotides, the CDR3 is TGTGCCAGCGATACTGGGGAGTTCACCGGGGAGCTGTTTTTT. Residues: CASDTGEFTGELFF.